Presented here are 12 T cell receptor beta chains from one specimen sequenced in a study of cytomegalovirus exposure and HLA in healthy donors. The PCR ran on 60 Vbeta and 13 Jbeta primers. Using immunoSEQ multiplex PCR, the repertoire was profiled, and TCRdb retains in-frame clones only, with some absent. The table for this sample gives around 80,000 clones. The material sequenced was PBMCs. The source of these receptors is a boy younger than 18 in good health and CMV-seronegative.

The CDR3 nucleotides read TGCGCCAGCAGCTTTTCAGGGTCAGGAAACACCATATATTTT. Protein: CASSFSGSGNTIYF. The chain carries TRBV5-1 and TRBJ1-3; D is possibly TRBD1 (5 bases). Trimming stripped 2 bases from V and 4 bases from J, with 10 bases between. The germline CDR1 and CDR2 sequences are SGHRS and YFSETQ. The CDR3 consists of 14 residues.

This chain connects TRBV5-1 to TRBJ2-2; D is uncertain. V shed 4 bases and J shed 0 bases, with 4 bases lying between them. The CDR3 consists of 13 residues. Germline lookup yields CDR1 SGHRS and CDR2 YFSETQ. CDR3 in amino acids: CASSPANTGELFF. The CDR3 bases are TGCGCCAGCAGCCCTGCGAACACCGGGGAGCTGTTTTTT.

The gene calls are TRBV7-2 and TRBJ1-4; 7 bases are a match to TRBD1. The CDR3 totals 19 residues. The trim removed 7 bases at V and 0 bases at J, leaving 17 bases unmatched. Germline lookup yields CDR1 SGHTA and CDR2 FQGNSA. The CDR3 spells CASTSGGQKNQATNEKLFF. The DNA for the CDR3 is TGTGCCAGCACCTCTGGGGGACAGAAAAATCAGGCAACTAATGAAAAACTGTTTTTT.

The chain has TRBV6-5 and TRBJ2-1; 13 bases line up with TRBD2. The germline CDR1 and CDR2 sequences are MNHEY and SVGAGI. This CDR3 region has 15 residues. Losses at the gene ends were 6 bases for V and 6 bases for J; bases not matched to a gene: 5. CDR3 residues: CASSPGTSGTNEQFF. Here the CDR3 DNA reads TGTGCCAGCAGCCCCGGGACTAGCGGGACCAATGAGCAGTTCTTC.

The V gene is TRBV4-1, the J gene TRBJ2-7; unclear D gene. The CDR3 is 12 amino acids. Trimming cost V 0 bases and J 4 bases, with 4 bases left between them. Germline V gene lookup returns CDR1 MGHRA and CDR2 YSYEKL. CDR3 region: CASSQDGYEQYF. The CDR3 DNA reads as TGCGCCAGCAGCCAAGACGGGTACGAGCAGTACTTC.

This sequence joins TRBV7-2 and TRBJ1-1; D is possibly TRBD1 (5 bases). There are 14 residues in the CDR3. V dropped 4 bases and J dropped 0 bases, with 9 bases sitting between them. Germline loops: CDR1 SGHTA, CDR2 FQGNSA. The CDR3 sequence is CASSSSTVNTEAFF. The CDR3 bases are TGTGCCAGCAGCTCATCGACAGTGAACACTGAAGCTTTCTTT. Drawing the rest from reference TRBV7-2 and TRBJ1-1, the complete variable domain is GAGVSQSPSNKVTEKGKDVELRCDPISGHTALYWYRQSLGQGLEFLIYFQGNSAPDKSGLPSDRFSAERTGGSVSTLTIQRTQQEDSAVYLCASSSSTVNTEAFFGQGTRLTVV.

The V and J genes are TRBV6-6 and TRBJ2-7, with D possibly matching TRBD2 (6 bases). The V gene's germline CDR1 is MNHNY and CDR2 SVGAGI (reference sequence). There are 16 residues in the CDR3. The V gene lost 4 bases and the J gene lost 3 bases, with 19 bases spanning the gap. The CDR3 nucleotides are TGTGCCAGCAGTTCCCTAGGGAGGCTTCACTACTACGAGCAGTACTTC. Amino acid sequence: CASSSLGRLHYYEQYF.

The chain employs TRBV21-1 and TRBJ1-1; the table's D call of TRBD1 was not tested on the DNA. TRBV21-1 is termed a pseudogene. This CDR3 is built from 16 residues. The CDR3 nucleotides are TGTGCCAGCAGCAAAGGAGGACAGAGTATGAACACTGAAGCTTTCTTT. Amino acid sequence: CASSKGGQSMNTEAFF.

This rearrangement joins TRBV23-1 to TRBJ2-7; D remains unclear. TRBV23-1 is treated as an ORF (open reading frame) with a function not yet certain. CDR3 length equals 13 residues. V was clipped by 6 bases and J by 0 bases, with 9 bases between them. This CDR3 reads CASRWAVSYEQYF. The DNA for the CDR3 is TGCGCCAGCAGGTGGGCCGTCTCCTACGAGCAGTACTTC.

The rearrangement joins TRBV5-1 to TRBJ1-1; unclear D gene. This CDR3 is 15 amino acids long. Germline V lookup: CDR1 SGHRS, CDR2 YFSETQ. V was trimmed by 0 bases and J by 4 bases, leaving 13 bases between them. The CDR3 region is CASSLVGGRGTEAFF. The CDR3, as DNA: TGCGCCAGCAGCTTGGTGGGAGGGCGCGGCACTGAAGCTTTCTTT.

The chain has TRBV7-2 and TRBJ2-3, with 7 bases aligning to TRBD2. The CDR3 consists of 16 residues. With 0 bases clipped from V and 2 bases from J, the junction kept 5 bases outside the gene matches. Germline V gene sequence: CDR1 SGHTA, CDR2 FQGNSA. CDR3 DNA sequence: TGTGCCAGCAGCTTAGCCCCTAGCGGTAACACAGATACGCAGTATTTT. Translating gives CASSLAPSGNTDTQYF.

The rearrangement links TRBV19 to TRBJ2-2; D remains unclear. The CDR3 length is 13 residues. With 3 bases removed from V and 5 bases from J, the gap between germline ends came to 7 bases. The germline V gene has CDR1 LNHDA and CDR2 SQIVND (reference sequence). DNA for the CDR3: TGTGCCAGTAGTATCGTGAGGACCGGGGAGCTGTTTTTT. Its translation is CASSIVRTGELFF. The whole variable domain, filled in from reference TRBV19 and TRBJ2-2, reads DGGITQSPKYLFRKEGQNVTLSCEQNLNHDAMYWYRQDPGQGLRLIYYSQIVNDFQKGDIAEGYSVSREKKESFPLTVTSAQKNPTAFYLCASSIVRTGELFFGEGSRLTVL.